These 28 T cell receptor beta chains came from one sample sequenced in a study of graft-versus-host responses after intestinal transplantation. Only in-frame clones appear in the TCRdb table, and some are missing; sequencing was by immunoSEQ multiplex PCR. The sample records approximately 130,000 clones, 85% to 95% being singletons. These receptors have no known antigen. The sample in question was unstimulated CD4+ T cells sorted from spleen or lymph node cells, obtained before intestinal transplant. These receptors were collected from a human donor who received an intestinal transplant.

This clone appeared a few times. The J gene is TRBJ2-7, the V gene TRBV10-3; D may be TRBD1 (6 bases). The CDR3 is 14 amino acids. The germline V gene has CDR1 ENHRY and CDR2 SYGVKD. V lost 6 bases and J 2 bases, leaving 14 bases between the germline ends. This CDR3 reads CAIRGTTAPYEQYF. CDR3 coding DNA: TGTGCCATCAGGGGGACAACCGCTCCCTACGAGCAGTACTTC.

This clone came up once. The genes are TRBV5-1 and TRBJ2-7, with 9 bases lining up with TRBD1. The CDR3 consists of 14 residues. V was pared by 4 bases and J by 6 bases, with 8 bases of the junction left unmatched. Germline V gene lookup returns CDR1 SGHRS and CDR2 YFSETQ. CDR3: CASSRDRVTSEQYF. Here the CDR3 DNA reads TGCGCCAGCAGCCGGGACAGGGTGACGAGCGAGCAGTACTTC.

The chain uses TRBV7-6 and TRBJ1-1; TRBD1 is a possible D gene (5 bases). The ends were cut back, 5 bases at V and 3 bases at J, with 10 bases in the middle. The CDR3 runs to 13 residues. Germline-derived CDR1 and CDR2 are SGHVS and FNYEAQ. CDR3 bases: TGTGCCAGCAGCCCCCGGGGGGACACTGAAGCTTTCTTT. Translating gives CASSPRGDTEAFF.

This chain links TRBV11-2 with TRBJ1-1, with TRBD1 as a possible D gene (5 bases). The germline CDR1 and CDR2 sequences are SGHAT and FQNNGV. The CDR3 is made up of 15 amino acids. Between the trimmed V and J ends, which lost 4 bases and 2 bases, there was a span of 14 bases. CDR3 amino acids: CASSSGQGLNTEAFF. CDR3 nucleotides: TGTGCCAGCAGCTCAGGCCAGGGACTCAACACTGAAGCTTTCTTT.

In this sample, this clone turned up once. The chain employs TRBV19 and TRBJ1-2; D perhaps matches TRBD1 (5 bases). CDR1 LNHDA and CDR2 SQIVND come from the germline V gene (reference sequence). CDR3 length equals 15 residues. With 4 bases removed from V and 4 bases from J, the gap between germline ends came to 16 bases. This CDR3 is CASSTIDRVLYGYTF. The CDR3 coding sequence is TGTGCCAGTAGTACTATCGACAGAGTCCTCTATGGCTACACCTTC.

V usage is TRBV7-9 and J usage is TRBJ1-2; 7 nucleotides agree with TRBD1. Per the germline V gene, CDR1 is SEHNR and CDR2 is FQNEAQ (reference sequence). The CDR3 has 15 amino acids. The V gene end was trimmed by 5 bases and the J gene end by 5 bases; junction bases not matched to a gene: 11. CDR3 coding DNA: TGTGCCAGCAGCCTAAACGACAGGGTTATTTATGGCTACACCTTC. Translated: CASSLNDRVIYGYTF.

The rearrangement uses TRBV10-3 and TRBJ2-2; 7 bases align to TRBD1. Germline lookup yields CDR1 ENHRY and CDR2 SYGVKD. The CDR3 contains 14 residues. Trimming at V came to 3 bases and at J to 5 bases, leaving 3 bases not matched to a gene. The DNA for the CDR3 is TGTGCCATCAGTGACTCCAGGGGGACCGGGGAGCTGTTTTTT. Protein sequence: CAISDSRGTGELFF.

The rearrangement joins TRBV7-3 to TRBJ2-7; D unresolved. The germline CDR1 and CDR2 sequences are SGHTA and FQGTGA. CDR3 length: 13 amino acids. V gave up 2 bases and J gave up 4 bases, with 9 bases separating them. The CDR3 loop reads CASSLGREYEQYF. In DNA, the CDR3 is TGTGCCAGCAGCTTAGGTCGAGAATACGAGCAGTACTTC.

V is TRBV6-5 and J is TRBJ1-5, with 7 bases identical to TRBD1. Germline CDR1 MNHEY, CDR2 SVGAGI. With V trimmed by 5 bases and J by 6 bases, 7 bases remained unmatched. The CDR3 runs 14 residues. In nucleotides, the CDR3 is TGTGCCAGCAGTGACAGGGTTTTAGGTCAGCCCCAGCATTTT. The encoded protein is CASSDRVLGQPQHF.

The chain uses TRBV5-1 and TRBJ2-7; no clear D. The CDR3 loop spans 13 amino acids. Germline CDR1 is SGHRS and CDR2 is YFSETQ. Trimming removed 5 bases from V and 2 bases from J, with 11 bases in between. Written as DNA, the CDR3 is TGCGCCAGCAGACCTGACGCCGCCTACGAGCAGTACTTC. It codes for CASRPDAAYEQYF.

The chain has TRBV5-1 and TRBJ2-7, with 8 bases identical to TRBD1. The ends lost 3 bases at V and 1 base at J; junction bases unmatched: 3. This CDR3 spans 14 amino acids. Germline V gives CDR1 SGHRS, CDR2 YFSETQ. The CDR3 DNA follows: TGCGCCAGCAGCTCCGGGACAGGTTCCTACGAGCAGTACTTC. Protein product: CASSSGTGSYEQYF.

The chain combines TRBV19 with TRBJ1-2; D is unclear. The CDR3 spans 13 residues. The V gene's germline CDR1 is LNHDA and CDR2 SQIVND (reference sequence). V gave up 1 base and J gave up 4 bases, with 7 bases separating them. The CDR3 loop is CASSIVVGYGYTF. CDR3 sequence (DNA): TGTGCCAGTAGTATAGTGGTAGGCTATGGCTACACCTTC.

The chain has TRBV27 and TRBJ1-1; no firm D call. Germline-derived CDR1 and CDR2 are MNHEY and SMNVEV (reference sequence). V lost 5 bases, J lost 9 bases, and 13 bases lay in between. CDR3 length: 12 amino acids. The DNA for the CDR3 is TGTGCCAGCAGTCTCCCCGGCACAAAAGCTTTCTTT. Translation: CASSLPGTKAFF.

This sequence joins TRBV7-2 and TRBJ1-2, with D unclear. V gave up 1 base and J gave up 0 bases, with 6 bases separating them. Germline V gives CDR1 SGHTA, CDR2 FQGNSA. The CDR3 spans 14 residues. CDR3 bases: TGTGCCAGCAGCTTAGATATAACTAACTATGGCTACACCTTC. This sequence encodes CASSLDITNYGYTF.

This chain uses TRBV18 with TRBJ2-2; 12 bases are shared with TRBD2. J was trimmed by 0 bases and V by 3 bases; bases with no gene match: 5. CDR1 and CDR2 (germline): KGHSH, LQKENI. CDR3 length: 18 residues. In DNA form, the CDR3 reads TGTGCCAGCTCACCCGCCGCTAGCGGGGGGGCGAACACCGGGGAGCTGTTTTTT. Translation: CASSPAASGGANTGELFF.

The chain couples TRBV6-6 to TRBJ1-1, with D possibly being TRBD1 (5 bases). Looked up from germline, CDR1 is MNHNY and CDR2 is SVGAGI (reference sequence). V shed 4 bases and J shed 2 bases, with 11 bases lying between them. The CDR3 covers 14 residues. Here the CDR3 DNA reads TGTGCCAGCAGTTCTATGGGACTTAACACTGAAGCTTTCTTT. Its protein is CASSSMGLNTEAFF.

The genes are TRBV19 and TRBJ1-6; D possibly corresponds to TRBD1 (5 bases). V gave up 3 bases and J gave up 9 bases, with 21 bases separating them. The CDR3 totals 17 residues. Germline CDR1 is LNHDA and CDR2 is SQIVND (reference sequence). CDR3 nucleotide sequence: TGTGCCAGTAGTATGGGGAATTGGGGAGTTGGGGGTTCACCCCTCCACTTT. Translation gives CASSMGNWGVGGSPLHF.

The CDR3 sequence: CASSVDLAGGQETQYF. The CDR3 nucleotides read TGTGCCAGCAGCGTAGACTTAGCGGGGGGCCAAGAGACCCAGTACTTC. The rearrangement joins TRBV9 to TRBJ2-5; 10 bases are shared with TRBD2. Losses at the gene ends were 0 bases for V and 1 base for J; bases not matched to a gene: 3. The germline V gene has CDR1 SGDLS and CDR2 YYNGEE. The CDR3 runs to 16 residues.

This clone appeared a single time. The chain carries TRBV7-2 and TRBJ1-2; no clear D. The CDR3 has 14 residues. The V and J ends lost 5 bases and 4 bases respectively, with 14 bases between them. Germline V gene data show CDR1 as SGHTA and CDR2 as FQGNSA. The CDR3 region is CASSPQGFLYGYTF. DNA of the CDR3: TGTGCCAGCAGCCCTCAAGGGTTCCTCTATGGCTACACCTTC.

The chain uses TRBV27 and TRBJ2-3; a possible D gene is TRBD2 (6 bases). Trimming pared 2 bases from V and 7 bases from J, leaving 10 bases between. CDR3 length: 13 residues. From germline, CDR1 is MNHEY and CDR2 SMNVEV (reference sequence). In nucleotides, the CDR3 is TGTGCCAGCAGTTTAACGGAGGGGCATACGCAGTATTTT. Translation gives CASSLTEGHTQYF.

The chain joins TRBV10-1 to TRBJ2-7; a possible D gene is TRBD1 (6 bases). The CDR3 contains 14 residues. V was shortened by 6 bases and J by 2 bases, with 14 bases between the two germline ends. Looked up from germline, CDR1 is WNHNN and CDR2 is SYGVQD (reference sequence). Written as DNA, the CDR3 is TGCGCCAGCAGCCACCTACAGGGAACCTACGAGCAGTACTTC. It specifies CASSHLQGTYEQYF.

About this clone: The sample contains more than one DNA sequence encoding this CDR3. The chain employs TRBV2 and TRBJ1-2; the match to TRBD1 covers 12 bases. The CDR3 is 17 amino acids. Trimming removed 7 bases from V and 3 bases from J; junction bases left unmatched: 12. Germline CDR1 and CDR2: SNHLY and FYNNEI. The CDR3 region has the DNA TGTGCCAGCAATCCCGGGACAGGGGGCTTGGGGGACTATGGCTACACCTTC. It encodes CASNPGTGGLGDYGYTF.

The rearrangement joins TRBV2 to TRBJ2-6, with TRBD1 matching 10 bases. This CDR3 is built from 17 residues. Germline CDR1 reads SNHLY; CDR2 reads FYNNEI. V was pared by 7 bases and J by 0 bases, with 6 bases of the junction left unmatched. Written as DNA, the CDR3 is TGTGCCAGCATAAGGGACAGGGGAACCTCTGGGGCCAACGTCCTGACTTTC. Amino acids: CASIRDRGTSGANVLTF.

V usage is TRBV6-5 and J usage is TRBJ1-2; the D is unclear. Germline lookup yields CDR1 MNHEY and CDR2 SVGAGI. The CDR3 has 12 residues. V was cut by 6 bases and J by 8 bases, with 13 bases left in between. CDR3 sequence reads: CASRNPVFGYTF. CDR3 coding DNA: TGTGCCAGCAGGAACCCGGTTTTCGGCTACACCTTC.

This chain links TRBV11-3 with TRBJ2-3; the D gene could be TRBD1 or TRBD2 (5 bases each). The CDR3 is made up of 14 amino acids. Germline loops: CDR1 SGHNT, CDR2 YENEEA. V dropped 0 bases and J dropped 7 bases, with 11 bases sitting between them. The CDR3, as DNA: TGTGCCAGCAGCTTAGATCCGGGGCGGAATACGCAGTATTTT. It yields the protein CASSLDPGRNTQYF. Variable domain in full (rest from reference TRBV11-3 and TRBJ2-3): EAGVVQSPRYKIIEKKQPVAFWCNPISGHNTLYWYLQNLGQGPELLIRYENEEAVDDSQLPKDRFSAERLKGVDSTLKIQPAELGDSAVYLCASSLDPGRNTQYFGPGTRLTVL.

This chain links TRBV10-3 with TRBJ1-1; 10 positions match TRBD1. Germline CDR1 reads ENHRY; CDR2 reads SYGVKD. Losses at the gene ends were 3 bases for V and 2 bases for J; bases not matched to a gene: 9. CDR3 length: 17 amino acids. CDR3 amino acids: CAISDIGQGGLNTEAFF. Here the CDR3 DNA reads TGTGCCATCAGTGACATCGGACAGGGGGGTCTAAACACTGAAGCTTTCTTT.

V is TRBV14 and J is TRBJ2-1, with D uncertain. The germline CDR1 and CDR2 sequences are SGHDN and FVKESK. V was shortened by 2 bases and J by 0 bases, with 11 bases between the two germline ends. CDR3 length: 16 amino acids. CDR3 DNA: TGTGCCAGCAGCCAAAGCAGCCCTCTCTCCTACAATGAGCAGTTCTTC. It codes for CASSQSSPLSYNEQFF.

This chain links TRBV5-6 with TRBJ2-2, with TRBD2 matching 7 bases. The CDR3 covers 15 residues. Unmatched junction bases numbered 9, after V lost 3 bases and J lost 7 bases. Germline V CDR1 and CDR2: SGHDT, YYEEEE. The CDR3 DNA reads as TGTGCCAGCAGCTCAGCGGGGTTACGGGGCGGGGAGCTGTTTTTT. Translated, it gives CASSSAGLRGGELFF.